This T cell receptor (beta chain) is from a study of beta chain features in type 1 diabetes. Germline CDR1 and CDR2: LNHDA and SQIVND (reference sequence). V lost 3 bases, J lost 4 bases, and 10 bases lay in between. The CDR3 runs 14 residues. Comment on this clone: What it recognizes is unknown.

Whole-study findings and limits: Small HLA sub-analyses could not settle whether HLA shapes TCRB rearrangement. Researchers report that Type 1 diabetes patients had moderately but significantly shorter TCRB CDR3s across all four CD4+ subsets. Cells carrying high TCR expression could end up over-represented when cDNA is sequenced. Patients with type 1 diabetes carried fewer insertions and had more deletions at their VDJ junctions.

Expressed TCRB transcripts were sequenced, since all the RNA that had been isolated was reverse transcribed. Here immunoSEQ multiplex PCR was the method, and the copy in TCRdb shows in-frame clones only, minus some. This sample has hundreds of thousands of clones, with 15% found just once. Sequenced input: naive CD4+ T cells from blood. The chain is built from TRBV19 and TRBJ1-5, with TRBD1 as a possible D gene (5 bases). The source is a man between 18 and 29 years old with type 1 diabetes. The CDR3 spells CASSMAGRNQPQHF. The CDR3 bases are TGTGCCAGTAGTATGGCAGGGAGGAATCAGCCCCAGCATTTT. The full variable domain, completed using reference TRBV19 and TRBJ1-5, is DGGITQSPKYLFRKEGQNVTLSCEQNLNHDAMYWYRQDPGQGLRLIYYSQIVNDFQKGDIAEGYSVSREKKESFPLTVTSAQKNPTAFYLCASSMAGRNQPQHFGDGTRLSIL.